Listed below are T cell receptor beta chains from one sample, sequenced in a study of T cells in Graves' hyperthyroidism and ophthalmopathy. TCRdb reprocessed the multiplex PCR reads with MiXCR, giving one entry per CDR3 protein. The sample has 480,000 or so distinct CDR3 sequences, over 13% seen once. Material: blood. The receptors derive from a woman under 30 with Graves' hyperthyroidism. Both conserved end residues are part of each CDR3. The D gene is left open where the match is weak. The listing skips clone size in some rows; elsewhere it reads once, few, many or a size class.

size	D	V	J	CDR3	DNA
many	NA	TRBV2	TRBJ2-1	CASGGRGRGAYNEQFF	TGTGCCAGCGGGGGGCGGGGGCGGGGAGCCTACAATGAGCAGTTCTTC
many	TRBD1	TRBV12-5	TRBJ2-1	CASGLGQGSYNEQFF	TGTGCTAGTGGCCTAGGACAGGGCTCCTACAATGAGCAGTTCTTC
many	NA	TRBV20-1	TRBJ2-1	CSARDLRAGQNEQFF	TGCAGTGCTAGAGATCTGAGAGCGGGCCAGAATGAGCAGTTCTTC
many	NA	TRBV30	TRBJ1-1	CAWSGGVEAFF	TGTGCCTGGAGTGGGGGGGTTGAAGCTTTCTTT
many	TRBD2	TRBV5-1	TRBJ2-1	CASSSVSIAGPYNEQFF	TGCGCCAGCAGCTCAGTTTCAATAGCGGGACCCTACAATGAGCAGTTCTTC
once	NA	TRBV14	TRBJ2-4	CASSQDLGIAKNIQYF	TGTGCCAGCAGCCAAGATTTGGGGATAGCCAAAAACATTCAGTACTTC
many	TRBD2	TRBV14	TRBJ2-5	CASSLHLTSGSRETQYF	TGTGCCAGCAGCCTCCACCTGACTAGCGGGAGTAGAGAGACCCAGTACTTC
many	TRBD1	TRBV2	TRBJ2-2	CASSTGGTGELFF	TGTGCCAGCAGTACAGGGGGCACCGGGGAGCTGTTTTTT
few	NA	TRBV7-2	TRBJ1-5	CASSFKRGQPQHF	TGTGCCAGCAGCTTTAAACGCGGTCAGCCCCAGCATTTT
few	NA	TRBV18	TRBJ2-2	CASSPQIHSRTGTGELFF	TGTGCCAGCTCACCACAAATCCACAGTCGAACAGGGACCGGGGAGCTGTTTTTT
NA	TRBD1	TRBV9	TRBJ2-6	CASGVGQGAGGANVLTF	TGTGCCAGCGGCGTAGGGCAGGGGGCAGGTGGGGCCAACGTCCTGACTTTC
NA	NA	TRBV30	TRBJ1-4	CAWSVYGPTGEKLFF	TGTGCCTGGAGTGTCTACGGGCCCACGGGGGAAAAACTGTTTTTT
NA	NA	TRBV9	TRBJ2-7	CASSVAILGEQYF	TGTGCCAGCAGCGTAGCTATCCTCGGGGAGCAGTACTTC
few	TRBD2	TRBV19	TRBJ2-1	CASSRAGRTSGYNEQFF	TGTGCCAGTAGCCGCGCCGGCAGGACTAGCGGATACAATGAGCAGTTCTTC
many	TRBD1	TRBV27	TRBJ1-2	CATLTRQGSYGYTF	TGTGCCACCCTAACTCGACAGGGTAGCTATGGCTACACCTTC
few	NA	TRBV29-1	TRBJ1-4	CSVAEGEKLFF	TGCAGCGTTGCCGAAGGGGAAAAACTGTTTTTT
NA	TRBD1	TRBV5-1	TRBJ1-2	CASSGGDRVYYGYTF	TGCGCCAGCAGCGGAGGGGACAGGGTATACTATGGCTACACCTTC
NA	NA	TRBV9	TRBJ2-7	CASSPNARTKGYEQYF	TGTGCCAGCAGCCCAAACGCCAGAACGAAAGGGTACGAGCAGTACTTC
NA	NA	TRBV2	TRBJ2-7	CASSNHYEQHF	TGTGCCAGCAGTAACCACTACGAGCAGCACTTC
many	TRBD1	TRBV11-3	TRBJ1-2	CASSPWTGNYGYTF	TGTGCCAGCAGCCCGTGGACAGGGAACTATGGCTACACCTTC
NA	TRBD1	TRBV7-2	TRBJ2-7	CASSLSGTAYEQYF	TGTGCCAGCAGCTTATCAGGGACAGCCTACGAGCAGTACTTC
many	NA	TRBV7-9	TRBJ2-1	CASSLQGMDNEQFF	TGTGCCAGCAGCTTGCAGGGGATGGACAATGAGCAGTTCTTC
NA	NA	TRBV6-5	TRBJ2-2	CASSYSPENTGELFF	TGTGCCAGCAGTTACTCGCCCGAGAACACCGGGGAGCTGTTTTTT
few	NA	TRBV19	TRBJ2-7	CASSIGGVSYEQYF	TGTGCCAGTAGTATTGGCGGGGTCTCCTACGAGCAGTACTTC
few	TRBD1	TRBV19	TRBJ2-7	CASSTSGTGSHEQYF	TGTGCCAGTAGTACCTCCGGGACAGGGTCCCACGAGCAGTACTTC
many	TRBD1	TRBV7-6	TRBJ2-5	CASSRISDRGAETQYF	TGTGCCAGCAGCCGCATCAGCGACAGGGGTGCGGAGACCCAGTACTTC
NA	NA	TRBV18	TRBJ1-2	CASSRGYFGYTF	TGTGCCAGCTCACGGGGGTATTTTGGCTACACCTTC
many	NA	TRBV7-9	TRBJ2-7	CASSLRGRSYEQYF	TGTGCCAGCAGCTTACGGGGTCGTTCCTACGAGCAGTACTTC
many	TRBD1	TRBV12-3/TRBV12-4	TRBJ1-2	CASSFGQGGADYGYTF	TGTGCCAGCAGTTTCGGACAGGGGGGGGCTGACTATGGCTACACCTTC
many	TRBD2	TRBV29-1	TRBJ2-3	CSVVGGGSTDTQYF	TGCAGCGTTGTCGGGGGAGGGAGCACAGATACGCAGTATTTT
many	NA	TRBV12-3/TRBV12-4	TRBJ2-5	CASSLGGARTQYF	TGTGCCAGCAGTTTAGGGGGAGCTCGTACCCAGTACTTC
NA	TRBD1	TRBV12-3/TRBV12-4	TRBJ1-1	CASSDPRDRDEAFF	TGTGCCAGCAGTGATCCCCGGGACAGGGATGAAGCTTTCTTT
many	NA	TRBV20-1	TRBJ2-5	CSASKGATHIQETQYF	TGCAGTGCCAGTAAGGGCGCGACACACATTCAAGAGACCCAGTACTTC
NA	TRBD2	TRBV13	TRBJ2-7	CASSQRLAGGVEQYF	TGTGCCAGCAGCCAGAGACTAGCGGGGGGAGTCGAGCAGTACTTC
NA	NA	TRBV19	TRBJ1-2	CASRIAPSGAMYGYTF	TGTGCCAGTAGGATAGCCCCATCAGGAGCGATGTATGGCTACACCTTC
many	TRBD1	TRBV20-1	TRBJ1-5	CSALDRGLQPQHF	TGCAGTGCCTTGGACAGGGGGCTACAGCCCCAGCATTTT
many	NA	TRBV20-1	TRBJ1-1	CSARNPAGRTLNTEAFF	TGCAGTGCTAGAAATCCGGCGGGGCGAACCCTGAACACTGAAGCTTTCTTT
many	NA	TRBV11-3	TRBJ2-7	CASSPYSYEQYF	TGTGCCAGCAGCCCATATTCCTACGAGCAGTACTTC
many	NA	TRBV19	TRBJ2-1	CASSIATDSSYNEQFF	TGTGCCAGTAGTATCGCGACGGACAGCTCCTACAATGAGCAGTTCTTC
NA	NA	TRBV7-8	TRBJ1-2	CASSFNRVDGYGYTF	TGTGCCAGCAGCTTTAACAGGGTAGATGGCTATGGCTACACCTTC
many	TRBD2	TRBV12-3/TRBV12-4	TRBJ2-7	CASSLAGGSHTYEQYF	TGTGCCAGCAGTTTGGCCGGCGGGAGTCATACCTACGAGCAGTACTTC
NA	NA	TRBV6-5	TRBJ2-1	CASSYSSSGYNGQFF	TGTGCCAGCAGTTACTCGAGTAGCGGATACAATGGGCAGTTCTTC
few	NA	TRBV5-1	TRBJ1-1	CASSFRGGLEAFF	TGCGCCAGCAGCTTCCGAGGAGGACTTGAAGCTTTCTTT
NA	TRBD1	TRBV9	TRBJ2-3	CASSADRVPDTQYF	TGTGCCAGCAGCGCCGACAGGGTCCCAGATACGCAGTATTTT
few	TRBD2	TRBV20-1	TRBJ2-1	CSARDRRSSGYNEQFF	TGCAGTGCTAGAGATCGGCGGTCTAGCGGCTACAATGAGCAGTTCTTC
NA	TRBD1	TRBV7-9	TRBJ2-1	CASSLTGYGTGEYNEQFF	TGTGCCAGCAGCTTAACCGGTTATGGGACAGGCGAATACAATGAGCAGTTCTTC
many	TRBD2	TRBV24-1	TRBJ2-3	CATSVRSGSGDTQYF	TGTGCCACCAGTGTACGAAGCGGGAGTGGAGATACGCAGTATTTT
many	NA	TRBV5-1	TRBJ1-6	CASSLETGLDNSPLHF	TGCGCCAGCAGCTTGGAAACAGGACTCGATAATTCACCCCTCCACTTT
many	NA	TRBV6-5	TRBJ1-1	CASSYRTATEAFF	TGTGCCAGCAGTTACAGGACAGCCACTGAAGCTTTCTTT
many	NA	TRBV12-5	TRBJ2-1	CASGLRAVNNEQFF	TGTGCTAGTGGCCTCCGGGCTGTCAACAATGAGCAGTTCTTC
many	NA	TRBV20-1	TRBJ1-1	CSANSAGAFTEAFF	TGCAGTGCTAATAGCGCAGGGGCGTTCACTGAAGCTTTCTTT
NA	TRBD1	TRBV28	TRBJ2-5	CASRGDREYQETQYF	TGTGCCAGCAGGGGGGACAGGGAATACCAAGAGACCCAGTACTTC
many	NA	TRBV19	TRBJ2-1	CASSIGASSGGNEQFF	TGTGCCAGTAGTATAGGAGCTTCCTCCGGGGGTAATGAGCAGTTCTTC
many	NA	TRBV11-2	TRBJ2-5	CASSLDYGGMQETQYF	TGTGCCAGCAGCTTGGACTACGGGGGAATGCAAGAGACCCAGTACTTC